The TCR beta chain described here comes from a study of T cell responses to AZD1222 COVID-19 vaccine (dated by TCRdb to about 2021). At the level of the whole study: AZD1222 recipients given second doses at about 4 weeks or at about 12 weeks were pooled, since spike-specific TCR depth and breadth were not found to differ between the two schedules. A total of roughly 240 trial participants underwent TCR sequencing, of whom about 210 received two doses of AZD1222 and about 26 received two doses of the MenACWY control vaccine. Trial participants were enrolled by age into subgroups of 18-55, 56-69 and 70-plus years, and roughly 150, 30 and 60 TCR-sequenced participants, respectively, were included in these subgroups.

Germline trimming amounts to 1 base on V and 7 bases on J, with 9 as the count of junction bases outside the gene matches. For CDR1 and CDR2, the germline V gene (reference sequence) lists SEHNR and FQNEAQ. Inclusive of the bounding cysteine and phenylalanine, the CDR3 is 16 residues long. Here the CDR3 DNA is all that survives: 48 bases in frame from base 1. In the paper's terms, the time point label means: baseline before first vaccination. The vaccinee samples were drawn from two UK trials, COV001 and COV002, one of which was a single-blind randomized controlled phase 2/3 trial testing AZD1222 (ChAdOx1 nCoV-19) in healthy adults. For TCRbeta chain sequencing, PBMC samples were collected from trial participants at day 0 and at day 28 after the second dose. Overall study outcomes, separate from this receptor: Conclusions about previously exposed vaccinees are limited because only a handful of AZD1222 recipients were SARS-CoV-2 seropositive at baseline. Participants were mostly white British and included more females than males, and it was suggested by the authors that clonal diversity may have been underestimated. CD4 TCRs associated with the vaccine covered the entire spike protein, and the dominant responses were in regions 160-218 and 743-854. A significant rise in spike-specific TCR breadth and depth was observed after two AZD1222 doses relative to day 0 and relative to MenACWY recipients. Because no day 14 peak-response samples were available, the repertoires could be characterized only after the peak T cell response. In the small 56-69-year group, the increase in depth fell short of significance, most likely because of low power. Epitopes outside the regions mutated in the B.1.351 and B.1.1.7 variants were reportedly recognized by nearly half of the unique spike-specific TCRs.

The CDR3 regions of human TCRbeta chains were analyzed by immunosequencing. The paper's data handling went like this. TCRs in the repertoires were matched against a reference library of SARS-CoV-2-specific TCRs that had been generated with the MIRA antigen-specificity platform. Breadth meant the fraction of unique TCRs that were SARS-CoV-2-associated, whereas depth meant the fraction of total T cells that were SARS-CoV-2-associated. Using the MIRA data, each spike-specific TCR was mapped to the spike region that the TCR reacts to and placed in a CD4 or CD8 class. Log10-transformed breadth and depth values were compared by one-way ANOVA with Sidak's multiple comparisons tests. TCRdb took over this immuneACCESS table, retaining in-frame rearrangements with V and J assigned. Such tables are incomplete; in checked studies, under half of the missing clones stem from an unresolved V gene, and the remainder is unexplained. V and J calls and clone size follow that table, whereas D and trimming were derived from the DNA. A total of 100,000 or so clones appear in this sample, 88% of them only once. Roughly 2.5% of the sample lies in the top ten.

Note on this clone: Its antigen is not yet known. The record has no base qualities; no much larger clone is one base away.

This receptor was obtained from an adult in good health. The specimen was peripheral blood, collected on day 0 of AZD1222 vaccination. The rearranged chain carries TRBV7-9 and TRBJ1-5; TRBD1 agrees with 8 junctional bases. This receptor carries the CDR3 CASSLGPGQVSQPQHF. The nucleotides are TGTGCCAGCAGCTTAGGTCCGGGACAGGTTTCCCAGCCCCAGCATTTT.